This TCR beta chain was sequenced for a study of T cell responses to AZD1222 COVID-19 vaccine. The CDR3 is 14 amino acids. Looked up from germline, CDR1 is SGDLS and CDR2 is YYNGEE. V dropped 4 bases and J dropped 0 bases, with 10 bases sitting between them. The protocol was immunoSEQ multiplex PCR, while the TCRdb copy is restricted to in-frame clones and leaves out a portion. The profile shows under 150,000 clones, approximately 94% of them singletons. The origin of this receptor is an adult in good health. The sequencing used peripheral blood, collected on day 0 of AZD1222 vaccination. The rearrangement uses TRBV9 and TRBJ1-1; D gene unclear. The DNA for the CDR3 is TGTGCCAGCAGCCCAGTAGGTTTGAACACTGAAGCTTTCTTT. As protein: CASSPVGLNTEAFF.